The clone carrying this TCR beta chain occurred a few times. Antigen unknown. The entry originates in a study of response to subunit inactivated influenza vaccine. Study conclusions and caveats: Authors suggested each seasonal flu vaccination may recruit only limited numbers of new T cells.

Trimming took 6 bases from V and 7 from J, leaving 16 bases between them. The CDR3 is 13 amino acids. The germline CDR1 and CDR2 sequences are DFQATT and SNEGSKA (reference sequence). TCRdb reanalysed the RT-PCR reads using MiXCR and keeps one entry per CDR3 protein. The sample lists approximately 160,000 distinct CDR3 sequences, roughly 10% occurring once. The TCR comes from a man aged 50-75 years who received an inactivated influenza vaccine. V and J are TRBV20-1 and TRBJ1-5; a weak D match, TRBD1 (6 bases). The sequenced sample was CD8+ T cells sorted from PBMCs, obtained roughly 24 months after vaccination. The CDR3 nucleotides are TGCAGTGCCGAACAGGGATCTTACCAGCCCCAGCATTTT. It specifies CSAEQGSYQPQHF.